This TCR beta chain was recorded in a study of shared clonotypes between healthy human individuals. Overall study results and limits: Generation probabilities of non-shared clonotypes were lower (relative to those shared by all four donors).

V gave up 1 base and J gave up 4 bases; unmatched junction bases: 7. The CDR3 contains 16 residues. The V gene's germline CDR1 is MNHNS and CDR2 SASEGT. The assay used deep level. The material for each subset, its genomic DNA, was split evenly across several immunoSEQ plates. The data were produced by immunoSEQ multiplex PCR, yet TCRdb's version contains in-frame clones alone and is incomplete. The profile covers 2 million to 2.5 million clones, with about 94% appearing a single time and 0.9% to 1.3% taken by the ten largest. A remark on this clone: No antigen is known for it.

CD45RO-negative, CCR7-selected cells formed the naive CD8 fraction, which excluded terminally differentiated effector memory CD45RA+ cells. The chain has TRBV6-1 and TRBJ2-1; 7 bases are shared with TRBD2. This clonotype was obtained from a man aged 18 to 29 in good health. Material for sequencing was naive CD8+ T cells sorted from blood. The CDR3, as DNA: TGTGCCAGCAGTGAAGTGGAGGCGGGGGAATACAATGAGCAGTTCTTC. Protein: CASSEVEAGEYNEQFF.